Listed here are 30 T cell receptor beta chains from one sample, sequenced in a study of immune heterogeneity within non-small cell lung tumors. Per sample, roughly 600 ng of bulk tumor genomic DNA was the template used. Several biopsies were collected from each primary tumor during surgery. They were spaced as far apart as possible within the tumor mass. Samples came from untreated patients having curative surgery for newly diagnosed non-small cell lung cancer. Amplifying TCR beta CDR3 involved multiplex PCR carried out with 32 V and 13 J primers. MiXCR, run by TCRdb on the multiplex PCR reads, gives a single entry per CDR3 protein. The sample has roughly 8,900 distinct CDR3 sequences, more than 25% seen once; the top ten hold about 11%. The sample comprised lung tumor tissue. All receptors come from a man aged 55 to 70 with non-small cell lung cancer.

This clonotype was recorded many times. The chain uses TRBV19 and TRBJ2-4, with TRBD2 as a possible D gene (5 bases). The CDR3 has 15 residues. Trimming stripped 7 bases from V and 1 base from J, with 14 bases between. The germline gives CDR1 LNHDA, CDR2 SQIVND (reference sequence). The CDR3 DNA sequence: TGTGCCAGTATGAGTGGTGCGGGTGCCAAAAACATTCAGTACTTC. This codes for CASMSGAGAKNIQYF.

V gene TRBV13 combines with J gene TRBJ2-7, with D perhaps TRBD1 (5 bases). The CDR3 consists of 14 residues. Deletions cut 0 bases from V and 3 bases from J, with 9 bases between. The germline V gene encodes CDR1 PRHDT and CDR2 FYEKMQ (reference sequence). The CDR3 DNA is TGTGCCAGCAGCTTAGGACAGGATTTCTACGAGCAGTACTTC. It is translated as CASSLGQDFYEQYF.

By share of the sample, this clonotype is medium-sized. The CDR3 reads CASSPQGGDTQYF. CDR3 in DNA: TGTGCCAGTAGTCCACAGGGGGGGGATACGCAGTATTTT. The V call is TRBV19, the J call TRBJ2-3; D is possibly TRBD1 (8 bases). The CDR3 extends over 13 amino acids. V lost 5 bases and J lost 6, with 12 bases in between. Germline V gene lookup returns CDR1 LNHDA and CDR2 SQIVND (reference sequence).

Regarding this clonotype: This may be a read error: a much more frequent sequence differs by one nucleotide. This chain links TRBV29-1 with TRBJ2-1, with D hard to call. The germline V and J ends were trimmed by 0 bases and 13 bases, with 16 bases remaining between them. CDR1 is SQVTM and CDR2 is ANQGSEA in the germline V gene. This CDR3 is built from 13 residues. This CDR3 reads CSVEEPAYSDQFF. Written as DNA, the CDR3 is TGCAGCGTTGAAGAACCTGCGTACAGTGATCAGTTCTTC.

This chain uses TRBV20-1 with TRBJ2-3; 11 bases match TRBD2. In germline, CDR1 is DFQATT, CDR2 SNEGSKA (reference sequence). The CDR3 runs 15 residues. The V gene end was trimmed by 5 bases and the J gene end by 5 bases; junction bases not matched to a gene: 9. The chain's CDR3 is CSAPPPSGRIDTQYF. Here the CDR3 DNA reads TGCAGTGCTCCTCCTCCTAGCGGGAGGATAGATACGCAGTATTTT.

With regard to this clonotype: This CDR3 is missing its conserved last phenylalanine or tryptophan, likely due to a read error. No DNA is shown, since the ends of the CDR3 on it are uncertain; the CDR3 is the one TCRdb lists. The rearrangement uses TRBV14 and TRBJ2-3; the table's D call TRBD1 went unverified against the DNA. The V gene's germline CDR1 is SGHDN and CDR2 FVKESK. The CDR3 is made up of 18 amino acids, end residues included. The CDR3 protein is CASSQGFRVNLYEQYFGP.

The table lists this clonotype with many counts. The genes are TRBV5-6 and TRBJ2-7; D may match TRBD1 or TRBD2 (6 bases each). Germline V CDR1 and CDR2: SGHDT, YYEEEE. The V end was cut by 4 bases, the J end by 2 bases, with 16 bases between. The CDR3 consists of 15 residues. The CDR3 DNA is TGTGCCAGCAGCGTACCGGAGGGGGGCCCCTACGAGCAGTACTTC. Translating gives CASSVPEGGPYEQYF.

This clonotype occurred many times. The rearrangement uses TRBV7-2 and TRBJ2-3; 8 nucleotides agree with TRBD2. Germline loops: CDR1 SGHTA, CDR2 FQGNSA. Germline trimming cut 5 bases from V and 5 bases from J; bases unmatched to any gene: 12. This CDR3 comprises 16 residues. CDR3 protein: CASSKTSGGRLDTQYF. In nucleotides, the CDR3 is TGTGCCAGCAGCAAAACTAGCGGTGGTAGGTTAGATACGCAGTATTTT.

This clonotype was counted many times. The CDR3 spells CASSLGIDMRFGNTIYF. In DNA form, the CDR3 reads TGTGCCAGCAGCTTAGGGATAGACATGCGATTTGGAAACACCATATATTTT. V usage is TRBV7-6 and J usage is TRBJ1-3; D gene ambiguous. CDR3 length equals 17 residues. Germline V CDR1 and CDR2: SGHVS, FNYEAQ. The V end lost 1 base, the J end lost 3 bases, and 16 bases lay between the germline ends.

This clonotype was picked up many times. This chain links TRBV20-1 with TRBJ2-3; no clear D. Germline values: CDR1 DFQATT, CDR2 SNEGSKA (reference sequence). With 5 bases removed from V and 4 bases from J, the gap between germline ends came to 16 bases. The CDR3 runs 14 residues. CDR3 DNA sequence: TGCAGTGCTCCCTTTAGTAGTAGCCCAGATACGCAGTATTTT. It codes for CSAPFSSSPDTQYF.

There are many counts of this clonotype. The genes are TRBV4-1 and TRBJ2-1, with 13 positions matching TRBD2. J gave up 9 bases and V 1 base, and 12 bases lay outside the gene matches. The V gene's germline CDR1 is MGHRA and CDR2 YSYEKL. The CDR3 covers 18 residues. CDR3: CASSQGRPGLAGVIEQFF. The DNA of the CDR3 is TGCGCCAGCAGCCAAGGTCGGCCCGGACTAGCGGGAGTTATTGAGCAGTTCTTC.

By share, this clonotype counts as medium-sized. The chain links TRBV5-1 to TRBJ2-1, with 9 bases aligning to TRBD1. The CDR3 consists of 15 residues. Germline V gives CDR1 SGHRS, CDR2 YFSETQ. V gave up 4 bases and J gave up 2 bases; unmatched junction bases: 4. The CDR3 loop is CASSRTGEAYNEQFF. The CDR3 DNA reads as TGCGCCAGCAGCCGGACAGGGGAAGCCTACAATGAGCAGTTCTTC.

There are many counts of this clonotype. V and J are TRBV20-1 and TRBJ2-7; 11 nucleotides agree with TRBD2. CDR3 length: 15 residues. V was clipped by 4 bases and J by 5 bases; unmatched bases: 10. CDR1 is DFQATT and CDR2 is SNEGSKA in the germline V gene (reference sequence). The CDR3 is CSAIPLAGGAHEQYF. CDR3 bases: TGCAGTGCTATCCCCTTAGCGGGAGGGGCCCACGAGCAGTACTTC.

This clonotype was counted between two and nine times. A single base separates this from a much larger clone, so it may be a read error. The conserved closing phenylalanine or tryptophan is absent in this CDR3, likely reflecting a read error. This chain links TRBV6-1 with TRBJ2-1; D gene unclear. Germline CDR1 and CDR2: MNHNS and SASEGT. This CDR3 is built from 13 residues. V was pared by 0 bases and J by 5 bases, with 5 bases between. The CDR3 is CASSEARDNEQFS. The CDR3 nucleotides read TGTGCCAGCAGTGAAGCCAGAGACAATGAGCAGTTCTCC.

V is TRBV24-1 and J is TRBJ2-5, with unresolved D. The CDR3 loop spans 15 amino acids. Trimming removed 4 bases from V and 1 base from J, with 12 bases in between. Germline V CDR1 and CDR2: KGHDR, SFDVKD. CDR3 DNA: TGTGCCACCAGTGACGTGGACGGAATCCAAGAGACCCAGTACTTC. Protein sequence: CATSDVDGIQETQYF.

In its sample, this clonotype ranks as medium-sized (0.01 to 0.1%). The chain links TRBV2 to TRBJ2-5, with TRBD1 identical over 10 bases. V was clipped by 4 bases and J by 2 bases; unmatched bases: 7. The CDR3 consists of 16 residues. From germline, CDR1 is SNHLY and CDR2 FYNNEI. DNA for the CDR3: TGTGCCAGCAGTGGTGGGACAGGGGCTATTCAAGAGACCCAGTACTTC. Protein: CASSGGTGAIQETQYF. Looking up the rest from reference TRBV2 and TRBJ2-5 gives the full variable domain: EPEVTQTPSHQVTQMGQEVILRCVPISNHLYFYWYRQILGQKVEFLVSFYNNEISEKSEIFDDQFSVERPDGSNFTLKIRSTKLEDSAMYFCASSGGTGAIQETQYFGPGTRLLVL.

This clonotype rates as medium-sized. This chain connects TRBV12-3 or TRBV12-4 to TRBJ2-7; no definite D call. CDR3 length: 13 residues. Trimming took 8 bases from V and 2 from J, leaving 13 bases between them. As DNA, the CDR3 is TGTGCCAGCGGAACCGGAGTAACCTACGAGCAGTACTTC. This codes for CASGTGVTYEQYF.

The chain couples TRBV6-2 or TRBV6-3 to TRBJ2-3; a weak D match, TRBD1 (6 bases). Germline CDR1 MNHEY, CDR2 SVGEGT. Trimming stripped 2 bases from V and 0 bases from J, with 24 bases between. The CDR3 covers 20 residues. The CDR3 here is CASSYPLPKVRTDSTDTQYF. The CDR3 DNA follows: TGTGCCAGCAGTTACCCACTACCAAAAGTCCGGACAGATAGCACAGATACGCAGTATTTT.

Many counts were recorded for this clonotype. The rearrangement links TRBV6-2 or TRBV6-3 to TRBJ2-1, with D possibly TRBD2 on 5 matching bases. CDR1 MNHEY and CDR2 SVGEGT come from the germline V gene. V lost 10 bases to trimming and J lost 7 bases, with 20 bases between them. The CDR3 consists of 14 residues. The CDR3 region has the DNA TGTGCCACCGCTAGGCGCCTAAGAGGGAATGAGCAGTTCTTC. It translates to CATARRLRGNEQFF.

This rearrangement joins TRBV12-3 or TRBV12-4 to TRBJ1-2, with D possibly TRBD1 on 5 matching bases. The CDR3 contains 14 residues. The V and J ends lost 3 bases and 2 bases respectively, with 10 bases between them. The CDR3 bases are TGTGCCAGCAGTTTGGGGCGGGAAAACTATGGCTACACCTTC. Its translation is CASSLGRENYGYTF.

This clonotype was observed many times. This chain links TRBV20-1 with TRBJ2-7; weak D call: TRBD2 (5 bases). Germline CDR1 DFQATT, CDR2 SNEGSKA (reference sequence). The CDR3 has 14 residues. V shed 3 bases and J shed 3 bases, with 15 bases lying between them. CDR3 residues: CSASPSGKIYEQYF. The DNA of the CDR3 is TGCAGTGCTAGCCCCAGCGGTAAAATCTACGAGCAGTACTTC.

The CDR3 loop is CSARGLAGYNEQFF. CDR3 coding DNA: TGCAGTGCTAGAGGTCTAGCGGGCTACAATGAGCAGTTCTTC. The chain uses TRBV20-1 and TRBJ2-1; TRBD2 aligns across 8 bases. Germline lookup yields CDR1 DFQATT and CDR2 SNEGSKA (reference sequence). This CDR3 spans 14 amino acids. The V gene end was trimmed by 1 base and the J gene end by 3 bases; junction bases not matched to a gene: 2.

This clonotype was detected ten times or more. CDR3 region: CASSGVVFGELFF. CDR3 DNA: TGTGCCAGTAGTGGCGTAGTGTTCGGGGAGCTGTTTTTT. The chain is built from TRBV19 and TRBJ2-2; D unresolved. The V and J ends lost 5 bases and 7 bases respectively, with 11 bases between them. Germline V CDR1 and CDR2: LNHDA, SQIVND (reference sequence). The CDR3 totals 13 residues.

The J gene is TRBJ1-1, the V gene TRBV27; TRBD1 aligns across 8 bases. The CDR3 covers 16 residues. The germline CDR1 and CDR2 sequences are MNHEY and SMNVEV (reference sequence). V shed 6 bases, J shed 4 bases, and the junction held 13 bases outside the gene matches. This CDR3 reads CASRRTGHQGSTEAFF. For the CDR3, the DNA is TGTGCCAGCAGAAGGACAGGGCATCAAGGTAGCACTGAAGCTTTCTTT.

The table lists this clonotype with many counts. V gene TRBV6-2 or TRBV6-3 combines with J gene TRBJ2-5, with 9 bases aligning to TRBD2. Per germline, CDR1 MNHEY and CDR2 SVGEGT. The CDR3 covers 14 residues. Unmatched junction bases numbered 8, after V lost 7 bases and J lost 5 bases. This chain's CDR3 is CASNPAGGGETQYF. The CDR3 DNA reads TGTGCCAGCAACCCAGCGGGAGGAGGGGAGACCCAGTACTTC.

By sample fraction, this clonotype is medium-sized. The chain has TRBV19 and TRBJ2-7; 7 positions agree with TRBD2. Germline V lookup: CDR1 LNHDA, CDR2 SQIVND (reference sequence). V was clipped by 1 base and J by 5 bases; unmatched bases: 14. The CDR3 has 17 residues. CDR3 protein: CASSIGLAGAGYDEQYF. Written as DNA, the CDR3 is TGTGCCAGTAGTATAGGCCTGGCGGGAGCAGGGTACGACGAGCAGTACTTC.

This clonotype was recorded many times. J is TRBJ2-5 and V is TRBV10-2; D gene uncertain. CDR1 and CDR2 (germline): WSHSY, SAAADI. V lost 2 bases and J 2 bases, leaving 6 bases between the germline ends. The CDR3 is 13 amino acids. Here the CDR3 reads CASSEGLQETQYF. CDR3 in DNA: TGCGCCAGCAGTGAGGGGTTACAAGAGACCCAGTACTTC.

This CDR3 is CASSFVTTRGDEQFF. The CDR3 coding sequence is TGTGCCAGCAGCTTCGTGACTACCCGCGGGGATGAGCAGTTCTTC. The gene calls are TRBV7-9 and TRBJ2-1, with TRBD2 as a possible D gene (6 bases). Germline V lookup: CDR1 SEHNR, CDR2 FQNEAQ (reference sequence). The CDR3 is made up of 15 amino acids. V shed 3 bases and J shed 8 bases, with 17 bases lying between them.

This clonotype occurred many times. The CDR3 coding sequence is TGTGCCAGCAGCGTAGCGCGGGGTCCCGGGGAGCTGTTTTTT. This codes for CASSVARGPGELFF. The rearrangement joins TRBV9 to TRBJ2-2, with D maybe TRBD2 (6 bases). Germline V gene data show CDR1 as SGDLS and CDR2 as YYNGEE. The CDR3 is 14 amino acids. The germline V and J ends were trimmed by 0 bases and 6 bases, with 9 bases remaining between them.

CDR3 protein: CASSPGGGQPQHF. CDR3 nucleotides: TGTGCCAGCAGCCCAGGGGGGGGTCAGCCCCAGCATTTT. The rearrangement joins TRBV7-8 to TRBJ1-5; 7 nucleotides align to TRBD1. Germline-derived CDR1 and CDR2 are SGHVS and FQNEAQ. The CDR3 is made up of 13 amino acids. Trimming cost V 5 bases and J 6 bases; bases outside gene matches: 4.